The 2 T cell receptor beta chains listed next were all sequenced from one sample in a study of CD8+ T cells in alopecia areata (dated by TCRdb to the late 2010s). The receptor library was made with the immunoSEQ multiplex PCR assay. For TCR sequencing, RNA was extracted from every sample and reverse transcribed into cDNA to serve as template. As stored in TCRdb, this immuneACCESS dataset retains in-frame rearrangements with V and J assigned. A fraction of the clones does not appear; measured against another copy, unresolved V genes explain less than half of the discrepancy, and the remainder lacks a known reason. The sample includes about 94,000 clones, with 60% to 80% observed a single time. The ten largest clones represent 15% to 20% of the sample. The meaning of the sample's treatment or condition label: oral pan-JAK inhibitor, 5-10 mg twice daily. The sample here was CD8+ T cells sorted from blood, taken at week 44, from a patient treated with tofacitinib. All receptors come from a human donor with alopecia areata.

V and J are TRBV29-1 and TRBJ2-7; 8 bases are shared with TRBD1. Trimming removed 0 bases from V and 7 bases from J; junction bases left unmatched: 8. The CDR3 consists of 14 residues. CDR1 SQVTM and CDR2 ANQGSEA come from the germline V gene. The CDR3 bases are TGCAGCGTTGAAGAGGTCGCAGGGGGCGCTGAGCAGTACTTC. It is translated as CSVEEVAGGAEQYF.

The J gene is TRBJ2-7, the V gene TRBV7-6; possible D gene TRBD2, 6 bases. The CDR3 covers 14 residues. Germline assignment: CDR1 SGHVS and CDR2 FNYEAQ. V lost 3 bases to trimming and J lost 4 bases, with 13 bases between them. The CDR3 reads CASSLGGYGYEQYF. The CDR3 region has the DNA TGTGCCAGCAGCTTGGGGGGATACGGTTACGAGCAGTACTTC.